This T cell receptor beta chain was found in a study of regulatory T cells in long-lasting Graves disease. This sample's time point: persistent/refractory GD, antithyroid drugs over 5 years with positive TRAb. The TCR library was made from RNA that had been extracted from PBMCs in TRIzol. The study, taken as a whole, reports: Newly diagnosed patients shared about a thousand public clonotypes; persistent patients shared approximately 2,700.

Investigators prepared the TCR beta libraries by applying iRepertoire HTBI primers and Arm-PCR of CDR3 regions. TCRdb recomputed calls from the multiplex PCR reads with MiXCR, one row per CDR3 protein. The repertoire holds about 400,000 distinct CDR3 sequences, with less than 25% as singletons. In the case of this clonotype: Its matching antigen is unknown.

The sequence was collected from a female donor with Graves disease. This material consisted of peripheral blood mononuclear cells (PBMCs), taken when the disease was refractory, from a patient treated with antithyroid drugs.

In DNA form, the CDR3 reads TGTGCCAGCAGCCAAGGAGAACTAGCGGGAGTACAGTGGGAGCAGTACTTC. Translated: CASSQGELAGVQWEQYF. The chain carries TRBV3-2 and TRBJ2-5; the table's TRBD2 call for D was not verified on the DNA. TRBV3-2 is deemed a pseudogene. The CDR3 has 17 amino acids.